Below are 26 T cell receptor beta chains sequenced from a single sample in a study of T cell changes during pregnancy in multiple sclerosis. Here immunoSEQ multiplex PCR was the method, and the copy in TCRdb shows in-frame clones only, minus some. This table has 40,000 to 50,000 clones, around 91% appearing once. The source was CD8+ T cells from peripheral blood mononuclear cells, collected in the first trimester of pregnancy. Source of these receptors: a female donor with multiple sclerosis, enrolled in a pregnancy study.

This chain joins TRBV5-5 and TRBJ2-1; TRBD2 matches 8 bases. Looked up from germline, CDR1 is SGHKS and CDR2 is YYEKEE (reference sequence). After removal of 0 bases from V and 9 bases from J, the junction contained 11 bases not matched to a gene. This CDR3 is 16 amino acids long. The CDR3 DNA follows: TGTGCCAGCAGCTTGGAACGGGGGGGACCCCTGGTTGAGCAGTTCTTC. It is translated as CASSLERGGPLVEQFF.

The CDR3 nucleotides are TGTGCCAGCAGCTTACCCGAAGCGGGAGACGGTTACAATGAGCAGTTCTTC. As protein: CASSLPEAGDGYNEQFF. This chain uses TRBV7-3 with TRBJ2-1; 8 positions agree with TRBD2. Unmatched junction bases numbered 10, after V lost 2 bases and J lost 4 bases. The CDR3 is 17 amino acids. Germline V lookup: CDR1 SGHTA, CDR2 FQGTGA.

This clone was found once. The chain combines TRBV2 with TRBJ2-5; perhaps TRBD1 as D (6 bases). Trimming cost V 4 bases and J 0 bases, with 12 bases left between them. This CDR3 has 15 amino acids. CDR1 is SNHLY, CDR2 FYNNEI, per germline. The CDR3 coding sequence is TGTGCCAGCAGTGCCCGGACAGACTACCAAGAGACCCAGTACTTC. Translated: CASSARTDYQETQYF.

This clone came up a few times. The genes are TRBV4-3 and TRBJ2-2; 7 bases align to TRBD2. Germline CDR1 reads LGHNA; CDR2 reads YSLEER. After removal of 2 bases from V and 4 bases from J, the junction contained 10 bases not matched to a gene. The CDR3 totals 17 residues. CDR3 nucleotide sequence: TGCGCCAGCAGCCAATTCCGGGGGGTTGATAGCACCGGGGAGCTGTTTTTT. It translates to CASSQFRGVDSTGELFF.

The chain employs TRBV19 and TRBJ1-6; 7 nucleotides match TRBD1. The CDR3 consists of 14 residues. Germline V gene lookup returns CDR1 LNHDA and CDR2 SQIVND (reference sequence). The V gene end was trimmed by 7 bases and the J gene end by 7 bases; junction bases not matched to a gene: 7. DNA of the CDR3: TGTGCCAGTAAATGGGACAGCCTGAATTCACCCCTCCACTTT. Amino acid sequence: CASKWDSLNSPLHF.

V gene TRBV10-2 combines with J gene TRBJ2-7; 8 bases agree with TRBD1. Germline V CDR1 and CDR2: WSHSY, SAAADI. V shed 6 bases and J 5 bases; nucleotides not matched to a gene: 12. The CDR3 consists of 15 residues. The CDR3 bases are TGCGCCAGCAGCGACAGTACAGGGGGTCAAAACGAGCAGTACTTC. This encodes CASSDSTGGQNEQYF.

The J gene is TRBJ2-1, the V gene TRBV27; D gene ambiguous. Between the trimmed V and J ends, which lost 1 base and 3 bases, there was a span of 10 bases. The germline CDR1 and CDR2 sequences are MNHEY and SMNVEV (reference sequence). This CDR3 comprises 15 residues. This CDR3 is CASSLFFNYYNEQFF. Here the CDR3 DNA reads TGTGCCAGCAGTTTATTCTTTAACTACTACAATGAGCAGTTCTTC.

Only one count was recorded for this clone. This chain connects TRBV6-5 to TRBJ2-3, with 8 bases aligning to TRBD2. The CDR3 contains 16 residues. J was trimmed by 2 bases and V by 2 bases; bases with no gene match: 6. Germline-derived CDR1 and CDR2 are MNHEY and SVGAGI. The CDR3, as DNA: TGTGCCAGCAGTTACCGGGCTAGCGGGCCCACAGATACGCAGTATTTT. This gives the protein CASSYRASGPTDTQYF.

The V gene is TRBV19, the J gene TRBJ2-5; 10 bases map to TRBD1. Trimming removed 10 bases from V and 4 bases from J; junction bases left unmatched: 6. Germline V gene sequence: CDR1 LNHDA, CDR2 SQIVND (reference sequence). The CDR3 spans 13 residues. The CDR3 DNA reads TGTGCCACCGCCTGGACAGGGGGAGAGACCCAGTACTTC. Amino acids: CATAWTGGETQYF.

The genes are TRBV5-5 and TRBJ2-3, with D possibly TRBD2 on 5 matching bases. CDR1 and CDR2 (germline): SGHKS, YYEKEE (reference sequence). Trimming left V 3 bases short and J 4 bases short, with 9 bases between. The CDR3 extends over 13 amino acids. The CDR3 DNA sequence: TGTGCCAGCAGCTATGGAGGACCAGATACGCAGTATTTT. This translates into CASSYGGPDTQYF.

V is TRBV9 and J is TRBJ2-5, with 9 nucleotides matching TRBD2. This CDR3 region has 15 residues. Germline CDR1 is SGDLS and CDR2 is YYNGEE. With V trimmed by 4 bases and J by 0 bases, 4 bases remained unmatched. The DNA of the CDR3 is TGTGCCAGCAGCCTTCTAGCGGGGTACCAAGAGACCCAGTACTTC. This gives the protein CASSLLAGYQETQYF. The whole variable domain, remainder taken from reference TRBV9 and TRBJ2-5, is DSGVTQTPKHLITATGQRVTLRCSPRSGDLSVYWYQQSLDQGLQFLIQYYNGEERAKGNILERFSAQQFPDLHSELNLSSLELGDSALYFCASSLLAGYQETQYFGPGTRLLVL.

J is TRBJ1-1 and V is TRBV7-8; no clear D. This CDR3 spans 11 amino acids. The V end lost 3 bases, the J end lost 8 bases, and 7 bases lay between the germline ends. Germline loops: CDR1 SGHVS, CDR2 FQNEAQ. CDR3 in DNA: TGTGCCAGCAGCTTCTCTCTGGAAGCTTTCTTT. As protein: CASSFSLEAFF.

The V call is TRBV7-6, the J call TRBJ2-7; perhaps TRBD1 as D (6 bases). The CDR3 is 15 amino acids. The germline CDR1 and CDR2 sequences are SGHVS and FNYEAQ. V lost 2 bases and J 3 bases, leaving 14 bases between the germline ends. The DNA of the CDR3 is TGTGCCAGCAGCTTAATGGCAGGGACAAGCTACGAGCAGTACTTC. Residues: CASSLMAGTSYEQYF.

This clone was detected once. The gene calls are TRBV6-5 and TRBJ2-7, with 8 positions matching TRBD1. Germline V CDR1 and CDR2: MNHEY, SVGAGI. The ends lost 5 bases at V and 2 bases at J; junction bases unmatched: 8. CDR3 size: 15 residues. CDR3 in amino acids: CASSAQGAGPYEQYF. CDR3 bases: TGTGCCAGCAGTGCCCAGGGGGCAGGGCCCTACGAGCAGTACTTC.

The chain is built from TRBV11-2 and TRBJ2-1; 12 nucleotides agree with TRBD2. The CDR3 is 16 residues long. Germline trimming cut 3 bases from V and 10 bases from J; bases unmatched to any gene: 10. Germline CDR1 is SGHAT and CDR2 is FQNNGV. CDR3 bases: TGTGCCAGCAGCTTTATATCTAGCGGGAGGGCCAGGGAGCAGTTCTTC. Amino acids: CASSFISSGRAREQFF. The variable domain in full, with the rest retrieved from reference TRBV11-2 and TRBJ2-1, is EAGVAQSPRYKIIEKRQSVAFWCNPISGHATLYWYQQILGQGPKLLIQFQNNGVVDDSQLPKDRFSAERLKGVDSTLKIQPAKLEDSAVYLCASSFISSGRAREQFFGPGTRLTVL.

V is TRBV7-2 and J is TRBJ2-5; D possibly corresponds to TRBD2 (5 bases). Trimming left V 4 bases short and J 5 bases short, with 17 bases between. Germline V gene sequence: CDR1 SGHTA, CDR2 FQGNSA. The CDR3 runs to 15 residues. CDR3 in DNA: TGTGCCAGCAGCTCCCCCCCAGCGGAAGGGGAGACCCAGTACTTC. It translates to CASSSPPAEGETQYF.

This clone was counted a few times. The J gene is TRBJ1-6, the V gene TRBV5-1; 9 bases fit TRBD1. CDR1 SGHRS and CDR2 YFSETQ come from the germline V gene. Trimming cost V 2 bases and J 10 bases; bases outside gene matches: 10. This CDR3 spans 16 amino acids. CDR3 sequence reads: CASSLHYRGRISPLHF. CDR3 bases: TGCGCCAGCAGCTTACACTACAGGGGGCGGATCTCACCCCTCCACTTT.

The gene calls are TRBV5-6 and TRBJ2-1, with 12 bases aligning to TRBD1. The CDR3 extends over 19 amino acids. V lost 0 bases and J lost 1; bases outside the gene matches: 8. Germline CDR1 and CDR2: SGHDT and YYEEEE. The CDR3 spells CASSLETGTGGLSYNEQFF. In DNA form, the CDR3 reads TGTGCCAGCAGCTTGGAGACCGGGACAGGGGGCCTTTCCTACAATGAGCAGTTCTTC.

This chain uses TRBV9 with TRBJ1-1; 8 bases line up with TRBD1. This CDR3 is built from 14 residues. The germline gives CDR1 SGDLS, CDR2 YYNGEE. Unmatched junction bases numbered 8, after V lost 5 bases and J lost 5 bases. The DNA for the CDR3 is TGTGCCAGCAGAGAAACAGGGGGTAGTACTGAAGCTTTCTTT. It is translated as CASRETGGSTEAFF.

This chain uses TRBV4-2 with TRBJ2-1; TRBD2 matches at 9 bases. This CDR3 has 15 residues. In germline, CDR1 is LGHNA, CDR2 YNFKEQ. The V gene end was trimmed by 2 bases and the J gene end by 8 bases; junction bases not matched to a gene: 7. The CDR3 is CASSQIAGVGYEQFF. DNA of the CDR3: TGTGCCAGCAGCCAAATAGCGGGAGTGGGATATGAGCAGTTCTTC.

The rearrangement joins TRBV6-6 to TRBJ2-3; D may be TRBD2 (6 bases). V was cut by 6 bases and J by 2 bases, with 12 bases left in between. The CDR3 runs 14 residues. The germline CDR1 and CDR2 sequences are MNHNY and SVGAGI (reference sequence). Here the CDR3 DNA reads TGTGCCAGCAGGAGCGGGCCCGTCACAGATACGCAGTATTTT. Translating it yields CASRSGPVTDTQYF.

The chain employs TRBV7-9 and TRBJ2-3; a possible D gene is TRBD2 (5 bases). Germline V gene data show CDR1 as SEHNR and CDR2 as FQNEAQ (reference sequence). The CDR3 is 18 amino acids. V was trimmed by 3 bases and J by 5 bases, leaving 24 bases between them. CDR3 sequence: CASSFSTRSPEGQDTQYF. CDR3 sequence (DNA): TGTGCCAGCAGCTTTTCAACCCGCTCACCTGAGGGCCAAGATACGCAGTATTTT.

The chain recombines TRBV6-5 with TRBJ2-7; 12 bases map to TRBD1. The CDR3 totals 14 residues. Germline V CDR1 and CDR2: MNHEY, SVGAGI. V lost 5 bases, J lost 6 bases, and 5 bases stayed unmatched. CDR3 protein: CASSPGQGAFEQYF. In nucleotides, the CDR3 is TGTGCCAGCAGTCCGGGACAGGGGGCGTTCGAGCAGTACTTC.

This clone has just one count. The rearrangement links TRBV27 to TRBJ2-1, with 7 bases identical to TRBD2. J was trimmed by 9 bases and V by 7 bases; bases with no gene match: 15. The CDR3 runs 15 residues. Germline values: CDR1 MNHEY, CDR2 SMNVEV (reference sequence). DNA for the CDR3: TGTGCCAGCACGGCCGGCGGCGGGAGTATTGGTGAGCAGTTCTTC. Translated, it gives CASTAGGGSIGEQFF.

The genes are TRBV30 and TRBJ2-7, with 7 bases identical to TRBD1. The length of the CDR3 is 13 residues. V trimming: 2 bases; J trimming: 3 bases; junction bases outside the gene matches: 4. Germline V lookup: CDR1 GTSNPN, CDR2 SVGIG (reference sequence). For the CDR3, the DNA is TGTGCCTGGAGTTCAGGGGGACACTACGAGCAGTACTTC. This gives the protein CAWSSGGHYEQYF.

Note on this clone: One junction end does not reproduce the germline sequence, and a read error may be involved. The gene calls are TRBV4-2 and TRBJ1-2; D is unresolved. This CDR3 is built from 11 residues. Germline-derived CDR1 and CDR2 are LGHNA and YNFKEQ. CDR3 amino acids: CASSQGRRHFF. The CDR3 nucleotides read TGTGCCAGCAGCCAGGGGAGGCGCCACTTCTTC.